These 8 T cell receptor beta chains originate from one sample sequenced in a study of read filtering for tumor transcriptome and immune sequencing. From 300 to 450 ng of RNA, a library with molecular barcoded alpha/delta and beta/gamma adaptors was made. TCRdb reanalysed the reads using MiXCR and keeps one entry per CDR3 protein. This table has over 45,000 distinct CDR3 sequences, 20% to 25% appearing once. Sequencing was performed on a population of CD138-negative cells sorted from bone marrow. Receptor source: a donor aged 40 or older with multiple myeloma.

This clonotype was counted many times. The genes are TRBV5-1 and TRBJ2-3; D may correspond to TRBD1 or TRBD2 (5 bases each). V was cut by 4 bases and J by 5 bases, with 17 bases left in between. Looked up from germline, CDR1 is SGHRS and CDR2 is YFSETQ. This CDR3 comprises 15 residues. As DNA, the CDR3 is TGCGCCAGCAGCCTCGATTGGGGGTCCGAAGATACGCAGTATTTT. Its protein product is CASSLDWGSEDTQYF.

This clonotype was detected ten times or more. J is TRBJ2-3 and V is TRBV20-1; 8 bases are shared with TRBD2. J gave up 0 bases and V 4 bases, and 9 bases lay outside the gene matches. This CDR3 has 16 residues. The germline V gene encodes CDR1 DFQATT and CDR2 SNEGSKA (reference sequence). The CDR3: CSATGLETSSTDTQYF. CDR3 nucleotide sequence: TGCAGTGCTACGGGACTAGAAACCTCTAGCACAGATACGCAGTATTTT.

This clonotype was seen many times. The chain uses TRBV5-4 and TRBJ2-5; D gene ambiguous. The CDR3 covers 15 residues. Per the germline V gene, CDR1 is SGHNT and CDR2 is YYREEE (reference sequence). The germline V and J ends were trimmed by 3 bases and 1 base, with 13 bases remaining between them. Here the CDR3 DNA reads TGTGCCAGCAGCTCCGGACGGCTACTCCAAGAGACCCAGTACTTC. It yields the protein CASSSGRLLQETQYF.

This clonotype showed up many times. V usage is TRBV9 and J usage is TRBJ2-2; the D is unclear. V lost 0 bases to trimming and J lost 2 bases, with 8 bases between them. CDR1 is SGDLS, CDR2 YYNGEE, per germline. The CDR3 covers 15 residues. The CDR3 DNA sequence: TGTGCCAGCAGCGTAGGGCAGCGAAACACCGGGGAGCTGTTTTTT. Protein sequence: CASSVGQRNTGELFF.

This clonotype was counted between two and nine times. The rearrangement joins TRBV6-2 or TRBV6-3 to TRBJ2-2; D remains unclear. Germline CDR1 and CDR2: MNHEY and SVGEGT. Trimming took off 6 bases at V and 6 bases at J, with 11 bases between the two ends. There are 13 residues in the CDR3. The CDR3 protein is CASSLGSAGELFF. Written as DNA, the CDR3 is TGTGCCAGCAGCCTCGGGTCGGCCGGGGAGCTGTTTTTT.

This clonotype was observed at least ten times. The chain joins TRBV27 to TRBJ2-7; D is perhaps TRBD2 (6 bases). This CDR3 region has 17 residues. Trimming left V 1 base short and J 8 bases short, with 24 bases between. In germline, CDR1 is MNHEY, CDR2 SMNVEV (reference sequence). This chain's CDR3 is CASSLWVIGTGARKQYF. CDR3 nucleotide sequence: TGTGCCAGCAGTTTATGGGTAATAGGGACTGGCGCACGGAAGCAGTACTTC.

The chain uses TRBV12-3 or TRBV12-4 and TRBJ2-3; 10 nucleotides match TRBD1. The ends lost 3 bases at V and 5 bases at J; junction bases unmatched: 5. This CDR3 spans 15 amino acids. The CDR3 loop reads CASSLETGGKDTQYF. For the CDR3, the DNA is TGTGCCAGCAGTTTGGAGACAGGGGGCAAAGATACGCAGTATTTT.

On this clonotype: The junction shows a germline mismatch at one end, possibly a read error. The genes are TRBV4-2 and TRBJ2-2; a possible D gene is TRBD2 (5 bases). The length of the CDR3 is 13 residues. The V gene's germline CDR1 is LGHNA and CDR2 YNFKEQ. CDR3 nucleotides: TGTACCAGCGGCCAGGAGTCCACCGGGGAGCTGTTTTTT. Protein sequence: CTSGQESTGELFF.